This TCR beta chain is drawn from a study of shared clonotypes between healthy human individuals. Clones were read by immunoSEQ multiplex PCR, and TCRdb kept only the in-frame ones, dropping some. The sample lists roughly 2.4 million clones, roughly 95% occurring once. The sample consisted of naive CD4+ T cells sorted from blood. Subset denoted: CD45RA+ positively selected. This receptor was identified in a man younger than 35 in good health.

This CDR3 is CASSPYSFRGYEQYF. In DNA form, the CDR3 reads TGTGCCAGCTCACCTTATAGCTTTCGGGGCTACGAGCAGTACTTC. The V call is TRBV18, the J call TRBJ2-7, with D possibly TRBD2 on 5 matching bases. This CDR3 comprises 15 residues. V lost 3 bases and J lost 3, with 15 bases in between. Germline V gene data show CDR1 as KGHSH and CDR2 as LQKENI.